This TCR beta chain stems from a study of long-term antiretroviral therapy in people with HIV. Points from the study as a whole: An increase in diversity followed ART, yet levels stayed below transplant donor controls. Blood draws took place between the mid-2000s and the late 2010s and possibly involved older ART regimens.

Remarks on this clone: Its target is not known.

Each HIV participant was treated in the United States. V gave up 3 bases and J gave up 0 bases, with 12 bases separating them. Per germline, CDR1 MGHRA and CDR2 YSYEKL. CDR3 length equals 16 residues. A v3.0 immunoSEQ assay was performed at survey level. Sequencing set out to capture roughly 40,000-55,000 T-cell genomes per sample. Measured with immunoSEQ multiplex PCR; TCRdb has only the in-frame clones, and not every one. The sample lists roughly 25,000 clones, 70% to 85% occurring once. This specimen consisted of unsorted PBMCs, obtained 3 years after starting antiretroviral therapy. The chain employs TRBV4-1 and TRBJ1-3; a possible D gene is TRBD1 (5 bases). The sequence was collected from a man aged 50 or older with HIV. The chain's CDR3 is CASSHPGRSSGNTIYF. Written as DNA, the CDR3 is TGCGCCAGCAGCCACCCGGGGCGGAGCTCTGGAAACACCATATATTTT.